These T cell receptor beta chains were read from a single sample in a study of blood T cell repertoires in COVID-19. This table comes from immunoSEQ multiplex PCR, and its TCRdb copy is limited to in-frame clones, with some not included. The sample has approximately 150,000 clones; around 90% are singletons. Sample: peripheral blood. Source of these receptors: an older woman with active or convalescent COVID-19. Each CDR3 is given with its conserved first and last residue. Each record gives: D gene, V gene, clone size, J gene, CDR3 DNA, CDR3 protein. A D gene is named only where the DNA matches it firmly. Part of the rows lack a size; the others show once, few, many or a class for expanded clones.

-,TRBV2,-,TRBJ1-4,TGTGCCAGCAAATCGGGAGGGTCTGAAAAACTGTTTTTT,CASKSGGSEKLFF
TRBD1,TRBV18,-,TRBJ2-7,TGTGCCAGCTCACCCGGACAGGGGGCTTACGAGCAGTACTTC,CASSPGQGAYEQYF
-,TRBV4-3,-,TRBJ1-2,TGCGCCAGCAGCCAAGATACAGGGCCCTATGGCTACACCTTC,CASSQDTGPYGYTF
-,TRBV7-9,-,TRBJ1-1,TGTGCCAGCAGCCCGACACTCCACTGGGAAGCTTTCTTT,CASSPTLHWEAFF
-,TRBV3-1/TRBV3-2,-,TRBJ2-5,TGTGCCAGCAGCCAAGATCTTGCTAGCTTGGAGACCCAGTACTTC,CASSQDLASLETQYF
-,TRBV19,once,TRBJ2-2,TGTGCCACCTCCCGTGGCCGGGGGAACACCGGGGAGCTGTTTTTT,CATSRGRGNTGELFF
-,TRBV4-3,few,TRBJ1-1,TGCGCCAGCAGCCAAGAAATGCGATACACTGAAGCTTTCTTT,CASSQEMRYTEAFF
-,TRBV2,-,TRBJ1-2,TGTGCCAGCGGGGAGGATCCCTATGGCTACACCTTC,CASGEDPYGYTF
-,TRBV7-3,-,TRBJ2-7,TGTGCCAGCAGCTTAGCCGCTACCAACGAGCAGTACTTC,CASSLAATNEQYF
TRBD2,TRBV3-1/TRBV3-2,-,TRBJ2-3,TGTGCCAGCAGCCTGGGACTAGGTAACACAGATACGCAGTATTTT,CASSLGLGNTDTQYF
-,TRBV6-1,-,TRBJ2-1,TGTGCCAGCAGTGAAGCGGAGGGCTATGAGCAGTTCTTC,CASSEAEGYEQFF
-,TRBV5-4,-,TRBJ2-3,TGTGCCAGCAGCCTAGACTCGGCAGATACGCAGTATTTT,CASSLDSADTQYF
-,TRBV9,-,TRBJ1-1,TGTGCCAGCAGCGTAGTAGGGACTCCGAACACTGAAGCTTTCTTT,CASSVVGTPNTEAFF
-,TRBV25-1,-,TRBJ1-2,TGTGCCAGCAGTGAATCGGGGGGGAGGAACTATGGCTACACCTTC,CASSESGGRNYGYTF
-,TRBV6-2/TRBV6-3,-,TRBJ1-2,TGTGCCAGCACCCCAGGAGGGTTCCTAAACTATGGCTACACCTTC,CASTPGGFLNYGYTF
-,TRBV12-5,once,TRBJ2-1,TGTGCTAGTGGACTAACCGCCCCGAGAGTCTTC,CASGLTAPRVF
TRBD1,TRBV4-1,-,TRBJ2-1,TGCGCCAGCAGCCAAGATCTTGGACAGGGGGTCTACAATGAGCAGTTCTTC,CASSQDLGQGVYNEQFF
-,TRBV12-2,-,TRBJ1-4,TGTGCAAGTCGCCCCCGACAGGACACTGAAAAACTGTTTTTT,CASRPRQDTEKLFF
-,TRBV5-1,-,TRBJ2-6,TGCGCCAGCAGCTTGGCCGGGGGTCGCTCTGGGGCCAACGTCCTGACTTTC,CASSLAGGRSGANVLTF
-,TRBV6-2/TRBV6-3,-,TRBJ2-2,TGTGCCAGCAGTCTGGACAGTTACACCGGGGAGCTGTTTTTT,CASSLDSYTGELFF
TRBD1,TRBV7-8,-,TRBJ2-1,TGTGCCAGCAGCTGGGACAGCCGCTCCTACAATGAGCAGTTCTTC,CASSWDSRSYNEQFF
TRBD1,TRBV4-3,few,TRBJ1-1,TGCGCCAGCAGCCAAGAGGGACAGGGGGGCACTGAAGCTTTCTTT,CASSQEGQGGTEAFF
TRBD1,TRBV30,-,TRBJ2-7,TGTGCCTGGGGTACTTGGGGACAGGGGGGCCACGAGCAGTACTTC,CAWGTWGQGGHEQYF
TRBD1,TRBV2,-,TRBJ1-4,TGTGCCAGCAGCGACTACGGACAGGAGGATGAAAAACTGTTTTTT,CASSDYGQEDEKLFF
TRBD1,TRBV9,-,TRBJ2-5,TGTGCCAGCAGCGTGTCAGGGGGTTGGGGCCAAGAGACCCAGTACTTC,CASSVSGGWGQETQYF
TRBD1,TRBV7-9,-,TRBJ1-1,TGTGCCAGCAGCTTAGTTCAGGGGGTGAGGGAAGCTTTCTTT,CASSLVQGVREAFF
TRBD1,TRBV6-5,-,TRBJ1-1,TGTGCCAGCAAAAGGGGACAGGTGAACACTGAAGCTTTCTTT,CASKRGQVNTEAFF
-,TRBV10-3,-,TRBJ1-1,TGTGCCATCAGCCACAAAGAGGGGGTCACTGAAGCTTTCTTT,CAISHKEGVTEAFF
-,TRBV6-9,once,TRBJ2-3,TGTGCCAGCAGTTTGGGGGGTACTGCTAGCACAGATACGCAGTATTTT,CASSLGGTASTDTQYF
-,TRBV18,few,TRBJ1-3,TGTGCCAGCTCACCACAGGGGGCTGGAAACACCATATATTTT,CASSPQGAGNTIYF
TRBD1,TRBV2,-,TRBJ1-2,TGTGCCAGCAGTGAGAGGACAGGGGGCCATGGCTACACCTTC,CASSERTGGHGYTF
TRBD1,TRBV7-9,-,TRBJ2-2,TGTGCCACCACAACGGACAGGGGAAGAACCGGGGAGCTGTTTTTT,CATTTDRGRTGELFF
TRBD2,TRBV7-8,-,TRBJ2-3,TGTGCCAGCAGCTTAGTGGCGGGAGGGGGCACAGATACGCAGTATTTT,CASSLVAGGGTDTQYF
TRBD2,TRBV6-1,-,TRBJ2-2,TGTGCCAGCAGTGAATTTCTAGCGGGGGCCACGAACACCGGGGAGCTGTTTTTT,CASSEFLAGATNTGELFF
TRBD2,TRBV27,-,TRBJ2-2,TGTGCCAGCAGTTTCCTTGGGTGGCGGGGGGGCCCCGGGGAGCTGTTTTTT,CASSFLGWRGGPGELFF
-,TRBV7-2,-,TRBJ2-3,TGTGCCAGCAGCTTCTCAGGAGGGTGGACAGATACGCAGTATTTT,CASSFSGGWTDTQYF
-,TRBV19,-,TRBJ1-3,TGTGCCAGTAGTACCACGACAGACTCTGGAAACACCATATATTTT,CASSTTTDSGNTIYF
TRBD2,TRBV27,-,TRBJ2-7,TGTGCCAGCAGTTCCGGGACTAGCGGGTACGAGCAGTACTTC,CASSSGTSGYEQYF
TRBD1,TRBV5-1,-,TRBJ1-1,TGCGCCAGCAACCCCGGACAGGGCAAACCTAGTAACATGAACACTGAAGCTTTCTTT,CASNPGQGKPSNMNTEAFF
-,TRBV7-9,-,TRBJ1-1,TGTGCCAGCAGCTTAGGCTACGGAGTCAGCACTGAAGCTTTCTTT,CASSLGYGVSTEAFF
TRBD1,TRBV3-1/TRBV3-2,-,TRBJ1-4,TGTGCCAGCAGCCCCGGACAGGGAGAAAAACTGTTTTTT,CASSPGQGEKLFF
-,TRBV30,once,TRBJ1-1,TGTGCCTGGAGTGTTAGAGGGATGATGAACACTGAAGCTTTCTTT,CAWSVRGMMNTEAFF
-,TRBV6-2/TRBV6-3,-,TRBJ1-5,TGTGCCAGCAGCACCGGGGATCAGCCCCAGCATTTT,CASSTGDQPQHF
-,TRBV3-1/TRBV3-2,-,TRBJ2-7,TGTGCCAGCAGCCAAGATCATCTATCGGGCGAGCAGTACTTC,CASSQDHLSGEQYF
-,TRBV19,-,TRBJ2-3,TGTGCCAGTAGTATAGCAGGGCCCCACACAGATACGCAGTATTTT,CASSIAGPHTDTQYF
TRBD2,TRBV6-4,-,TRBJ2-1,TGTGCCAGCAGTGACGGGACTAGAGAGCAGTTCTTC,CASSDGTREQFF
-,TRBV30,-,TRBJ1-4,TGTGCCTCTCCGGGAGATAATGAAAAACTGTTTTTT,CASPGDNEKLFF
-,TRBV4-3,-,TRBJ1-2,TGCGCCAGCAGCCAAGATAAAGGGGCTCAAGGCTACACCTTC,CASSQDKGAQGYTF
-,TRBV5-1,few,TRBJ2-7,TGCGCCAGCAGCTTGGTAGGGGCAGAGATCGGCCACGAGCAGTACTTC,CASSLVGAEIGHEQYF
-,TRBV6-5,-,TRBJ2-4,TGTGCCAGCAGTTACGGAGGTTCCAAAAACATTCAGTACTTC,CASSYGGSKNIQYF
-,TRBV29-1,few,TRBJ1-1,TGCAGCGTTAAACAGGAACTGAACACTGAAGCTTTCTTT,CSVKQELNTEAFF
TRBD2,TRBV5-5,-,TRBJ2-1,TGTGCCAGCAGCTTGCCGTGGGGGGGAAATGAGCAGTTCTTC,CASSLPWGGNEQFF
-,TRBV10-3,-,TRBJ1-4,TGTGCCATCAGTTCTGGAGGGGAAAAACTGTTTTTT,CAISSGGEKLFF